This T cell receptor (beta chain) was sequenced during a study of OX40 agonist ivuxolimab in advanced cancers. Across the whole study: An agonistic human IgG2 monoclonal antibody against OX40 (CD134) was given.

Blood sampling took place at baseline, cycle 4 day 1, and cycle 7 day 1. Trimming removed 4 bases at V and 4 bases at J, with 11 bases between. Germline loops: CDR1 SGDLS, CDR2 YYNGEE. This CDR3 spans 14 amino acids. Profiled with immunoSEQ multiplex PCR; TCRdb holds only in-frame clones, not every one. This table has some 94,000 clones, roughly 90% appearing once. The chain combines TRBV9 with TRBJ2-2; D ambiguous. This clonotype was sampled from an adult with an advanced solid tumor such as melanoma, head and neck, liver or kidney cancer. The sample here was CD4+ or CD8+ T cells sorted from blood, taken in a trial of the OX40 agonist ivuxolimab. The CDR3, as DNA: TGTGCCAGCAGCCCCCCCTCCCGCACCGGGGAGCTGTTTTTT. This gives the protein CASSPPSRTGELFF.